This TCR beta chain was recorded in a study of blood T cell repertoires in COVID-19. Across the whole study: Samples of COVID-19 (acute and convalescent) were obtained from the United States, Italy and Spain. Nucleic acid was either cDNA or gDNA, and it came from T cells, B-cell-depleted T cells, or PBMCs.

The length of the CDR3 is 15 residues. After removal of 6 bases from V and 2 bases from J, the junction contained 5 bases not matched to a gene. Germline CDR1 MDHEN, CDR2 SYDVKM. Profiled with immunoSEQ multiplex PCR; TCRdb holds only in-frame clones, not every one. The sample shows around 140,000 clones, 80% to 85% of them seen only once. This TCR came from a human donor in a cohort sampled during active COVID-19. Sequencing used peripheral blood. This sequence joins TRBV28 and TRBJ2-7; 12 bases agree with TRBD1. The CDR3: CASRPGDRGPYEQYF. CDR3 nucleotide sequence: TGTGCCAGCAGGCCGGGGGACAGGGGGCCCTACGAGCAGTACTTC.